The 6 T cell receptor beta chains below come from one sample, sequenced in a study of T cell responses to AZD1222 COVID-19 vaccine. Measured with immunoSEQ multiplex PCR; TCRdb has only the in-frame clones, and not every one. The data show 120,000 to 150,000 clones, around nine tenths seen once. The sequencing here drew on peripheral blood, taken on day 0 of AZD1222 vaccination. These receptor sequences come from an adult in good health.

The chain couples TRBV11-2 to TRBJ1-5, with D unresolved. CDR1 is SGHAT, CDR2 FQNNGV, per germline. V was trimmed by 4 bases and J by 0 bases, leaving 4 bases between them. This CDR3 comprises 13 residues. CDR3 sequence reads: CASSSYSNQPQHF. The CDR3 region has the DNA TGTGCCAGCAGCTCGTATAGCAATCAGCCCCAGCATTTT.

This clone is a singleton in its sample. Other DNA sequences in this specimen translate into the identical CDR3. The chain uses TRBV12-3 or TRBV12-4 and TRBJ1-2; a possible D gene is TRBD1 (5 bases). The CDR3 consists of 13 residues. V shed 3 bases and J shed 5 bases, with 10 bases lying between them. As DNA, the CDR3 is TGTGCCAGCAGTTTGGGGCAGCTTTATGGCTACACCTTC. This sequence encodes CASSLGQLYGYTF.

The chain has TRBV5-6 and TRBJ2-7, with TRBD2 identical over 7 bases. This CDR3 is built from 12 residues. J was trimmed by 6 bases and V by 4 bases; bases with no gene match: 4. Per germline, CDR1 SGHDT and CDR2 YYEEEE. The chain's CDR3 is CASSEGLLEQYF. DNA for the CDR3: TGTGCCAGCAGCGAGGGACTACTCGAGCAGTACTTC.

The chain has TRBV30 and TRBJ2-6, with D unresolved. Trimming stripped 4 bases from V and 1 base from J, with 5 bases between. The CDR3 spans 13 residues. CDR1 is GTSNPN and CDR2 is SVGIG in the germline V gene (reference sequence). CDR3 sequence reads: CAWMGSGANVLTF. The CDR3 bases are TGTGCCTGGATGGGGTCTGGGGCCAACGTCCTGACTTTC.

V gene TRBV30 combines with J gene TRBJ1-1; TRBD1 matches at 9 bases. V shed 1 base and J 4 bases; nucleotides not matched to a gene: 7. In germline, CDR1 is GTSNPN, CDR2 SVGIG (reference sequence). The CDR3 is made up of 15 amino acids. As DNA, the CDR3 is TGTGCCTGGAGTGCCGGGACAGGGTTGGGCACTGAAGCTTTCTTT. Translated, it gives CAWSAGTGLGTEAFF.

This clone has a handful of counts. The chain couples TRBV20-1 to TRBJ1-1; possibly TRBD1 for D (5 bases). V was pared by 6 bases and J by 6 bases, with 17 bases between. The CDR3 has 13 amino acids. Germline-derived CDR1 and CDR2 are DFQATT and SNEGSKA (reference sequence). For the CDR3, the DNA is TGCAGTGCCAGTTCCAGGGTAATCGCTGAAGCTTTCTTT. This gives the protein CSASSRVIAEAFF.